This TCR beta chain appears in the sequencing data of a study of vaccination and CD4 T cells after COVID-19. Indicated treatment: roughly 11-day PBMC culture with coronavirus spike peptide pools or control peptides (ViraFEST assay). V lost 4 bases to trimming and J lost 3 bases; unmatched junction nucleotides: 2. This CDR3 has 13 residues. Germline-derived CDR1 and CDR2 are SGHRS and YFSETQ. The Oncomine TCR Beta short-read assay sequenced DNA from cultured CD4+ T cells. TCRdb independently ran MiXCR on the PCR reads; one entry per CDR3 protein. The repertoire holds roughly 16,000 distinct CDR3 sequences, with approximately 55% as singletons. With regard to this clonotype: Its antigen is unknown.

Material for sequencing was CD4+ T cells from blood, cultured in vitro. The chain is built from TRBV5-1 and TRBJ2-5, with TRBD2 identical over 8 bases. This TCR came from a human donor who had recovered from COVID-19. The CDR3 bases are TGCGCCAGCAGCGGGGGACTAGAAGAGACCCAGTACTTC. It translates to CASSGGLEETQYF.